Presented here are 20 T cell receptor beta chains from one specimen sequenced in a study of blood T cells in healthy people across ages (dated by TCRdb to between 2015 and 2016). Receptors were amplified or captured by 5' RACE. Instrument used: Illumina HiSeq 2500. A second PCR of roughly 7 to 11 cycles was performed with a sample-barcoded 5' primer and a J-beta primer mix. TCRdb applied fastp at Q25 and MiXCR to the public reads, then kept only in-frame beta chains. Each CDR3 protein gets just one entry, which takes the most common genes and DNA from the rows behind it. A total of hundreds of thousands of distinct CDR3 sequences appear in this sample, about 21% of them only once. The ten largest clones represent 3% to 4.5% of the sample. Sequencing was carried out using blood. The receptors shown here come from a man between 65 and 80 years old in good health.

This chain connects TRBV5-6 to TRBJ1-5; possible D gene TRBD1, 5 bases. This CDR3 contains 13 residues. Germline loops: CDR1 SGHDT, CDR2 YYEEEE. The V and J ends lost 0 bases and 7 bases respectively, with 8 bases between them. CDR3 protein: CASSLGQYQPQHF. CDR3 nucleotide sequence: TGTGCCAGCAGCTTGGGACAGTACCAGCCCCAGCATTTT.

This clonotype was seen only a few times. The chain is built from TRBV29-1 and TRBJ2-7, with 8 bases fitting TRBD1. The CDR3 covers 12 residues. Germline CDR1 reads SQVTM; CDR2 reads ANQGSEA. Trimming at V came to 7 bases and at J to 3 bases, leaving 5 bases not matched to a gene. The chain's CDR3 is CSGGQGNYEQYF. The CDR3 nucleotides are TGCAGCGGAGGACAGGGAAACTACGAGCAGTACTTC.

The chain carries TRBV29-1 and TRBJ2-1; D might be TRBD1 (5 bases). Germline assignment: CDR1 SQVTM and CDR2 ANQGSEA. Deletions cut 7 bases from V and 2 bases from J, with 15 bases between. This CDR3 comprises 14 residues. Here the CDR3 DNA reads TGCAGCGCCCGCTTTAGCAGGGCCTACAATGAGCAGTTCTTC. This translates into CSARFSRAYNEQFF.

The sample holds many counts of this clonotype. This sequence may be a read error, since a much larger clone differs from it by one base. The chain is built from TRBV28 and TRBJ2-2; no clear D gene. The CDR3 length is 12 residues. CDR1 MDHEN and CDR2 SYDVKM come from the germline V gene. The ends were cut back, 6 bases at V and 1 base at J, with 3 bases in the middle. The CDR3 DNA is TGTGCCAGCAGCGGGAACACCGGGGAGCTGTTTTTT. This translates into CASSGNTGELFF.

This clonotype was detected a few times. The chain joins TRBV6-2 or TRBV6-3 to TRBJ2-1; perhaps TRBD1 as D (6 bases). Looked up from germline, CDR1 is MNHEY and CDR2 is SVGEGT. The CDR3 contains 13 residues. The V and J ends lost 6 bases and 4 bases respectively, with 10 bases between them. CDR3 in amino acids: CASSTTGYNEQFF. The CDR3 bases are TGTGCCAGCAGCACAACAGGGTACAATGAGCAGTTCTTC.

This chain joins TRBV11-2 and TRBJ2-1; 16 nucleotides agree with TRBD2. The junction had 7 bases not matched to a gene; V was cut back by 2 bases and J by 0 bases. The CDR3 totals 20 residues. Germline V gene sequence: CDR1 SGHAT, CDR2 FQNNGV. The chain's CDR3 is CASSLILGLAGGGSYNEQFF. CDR3 sequence (DNA): TGTGCCAGCAGCTTAATTTTGGGACTAGCGGGAGGGGGCTCCTACAATGAGCAGTTCTTC.

The gene calls are TRBV10-3 and TRBJ2-5, with 10 positions matching TRBD2. Judging by the DNA end, TRBJ2-7 fits better; the J call may be wrong. Germline assignment: CDR1 ENHRY and CDR2 SYGVKD. The CDR3 covers 15 residues. The CDR3 reads CAISDATSGSYEQYF. CDR3 DNA sequence: TGTGCCATCAGTGACGCGACTAGCGGGTCTTACGAGCAGTACTTC.

The rearrangement joins TRBV7-9 to TRBJ1-4, with D unresolved. Germline V gene lookup returns CDR1 SEHNR and CDR2 FQNEAQ (reference sequence). Trimming removed 5 bases from V and 8 bases from J, with 15 bases in between. This CDR3 is built from 14 residues. The CDR3 is CASSPDRDREKLFF. DNA of the CDR3: TGTGCCAGCAGCCCGGATAGGGATCGGGAAAAACTGTTTTTT.

V gene TRBV10-3 combines with J gene TRBJ1-1; no reliable D call. There are 15 residues in the CDR3. The V end lost 0 bases, the J end lost 3 bases, and 11 bases lay between the germline ends. From germline, CDR1 is ENHRY and CDR2 SYGVKD. The DNA of the CDR3 is TGTGCCATCAGTGAGTCAAGGGATAGTTACACTGAAGCTTTCTTT. As protein: CAISESRDSYTEAFF.

This clonotype turned up a few times. This chain uses TRBV29-1 with TRBJ2-7; tentative D call: TRBD2 (6 bases). The CDR3 runs to 14 residues. CDR1 is SQVTM and CDR2 is ANQGSEA in the germline V gene. With 8 bases removed from V and 2 bases from J, the gap between germline ends came to 19 bases. CDR3 in amino acids: CSFSPPGRPYEQYF. The CDR3 DNA follows: TGCAGCTTTTCACCTCCGGGGAGGCCCTACGAGCAGTACTTC.

This chain joins TRBV25-1 and TRBJ2-1; TRBD2 matches at 12 bases. The CDR3 length is 15 residues. Unmatched junction bases numbered 2, after V lost 2 bases and J lost 6 bases. The germline gives CDR1 MGHDK, CDR2 SYGVNS. The CDR3 DNA is TGTGCCAGCAGTGAAACGACTAGCGGGAGCAATGAGCAGTTCTTC. It codes for CASSETTSGSNEQFF.

The chain carries TRBV29-1 and TRBJ2-5; 10 bases map to TRBD2. V was clipped by 6 bases and J by 5 bases; unmatched bases: 6. The length of the CDR3 is 13 residues. CDR1 is SQVTM and CDR2 is ANQGSEA in the germline V gene. CDR3 coding DNA: TGCAGCGTAGTAGCGGGAGGAGTGGAGACCCAGTACTTC. Translation gives CSVVAGGVETQYF. The entire variable domain, with the rest obtained from reference TRBV29-1 and TRBJ2-5, is as follows: SAVISQKPSRDICQRGTSLTIQCQVDSQVTMMFWYRQQPGQSLTLIATANQGSEATYESGFVIDKFPISRPNLTFSTLTVSNMSPEDSSIYLCSVVAGGVETQYFGPGTRLLVL.

The chain combines TRBV12-3 or TRBV12-4 with TRBJ1-6; no reliable D call. The CDR3 totals 14 residues. V was cut by 6 bases and J by 8 bases, with 14 bases left in between. CDR3 protein: CASRDDTGDSPLHF. The CDR3, as DNA: TGTGCCAGCAGGGACGACACCGGCGATTCACCCCTCCACTTT.

The sample holds a few counts of this clonotype. The chain carries TRBV2 and TRBJ2-7; maybe TRBD2 (6 bases). Between the trimmed V and J ends, which lost 4 bases and 6 bases, there was a span of 13 bases. This CDR3 has 13 residues. The germline gives CDR1 SNHLY, CDR2 FYNNEI. The CDR3 region has the DNA TGTGCCAGCAGTGGAGCGGGCTATTCCGAGCAGTACTTC. Amino acids: CASSGAGYSEQYF.

This clonotype was detected only a few times. This chain connects TRBV28 to TRBJ2-4; no definite D call. Germline V gives CDR1 MDHEN, CDR2 SYDVKM. This CDR3 has 11 residues. Trimming stripped 8 bases from V and 3 bases from J, with 5 bases between. CDR3 DNA: TGTGCCAGCCTGAGCAAAAACATTCAGTACTTC. Residues: CASLSKNIQYF.

V gene TRBV6-5 combines with J gene TRBJ2-3; 14 positions agree with TRBD2. The V gene end was trimmed by 2 bases and the J gene end by 4 bases; junction bases not matched to a gene: 8. This CDR3 comprises 18 residues. Germline values: CDR1 MNHEY, CDR2 SVGAGI. The CDR3 sequence: CASSYPRRGLAGADTQYF. In DNA, the CDR3 is TGTGCCAGCAGTTACCCGAGAAGGGGACTAGCGGGAGCAGATACGCAGTATTTT.

The chain recombines TRBV28 with TRBJ2-2; 12 nucleotides agree with TRBD2. Germline CDR1 is MDHEN and CDR2 is SYDVKM. With V trimmed by 3 bases and J by 4 bases, 12 bases remained unmatched. This CDR3 has 19 amino acids. The CDR3 protein is CASSFHGTSGPPGTGELFF. Written as DNA, the CDR3 is TGTGCCAGCAGTTTCCACGGGACTAGCGGGCCTCCAGGCACCGGGGAGCTGTTTTTT.

In regard to this clonotype: A much larger clone differs from this one at a single base, so this may be a read error. The chain combines TRBV6-2 or TRBV6-3 with TRBJ2-3, with D possibly matching TRBD1 (5 bases). This CDR3 has 15 residues. The germline V gene has CDR1 MNHEY and CDR2 SVGEGT. V was cut by 5 bases and J by 0 bases, with 12 bases left in between. CDR3 sequence: CASSRAGKSTDTQYF. DNA for the CDR3: TGTGCCAGCAGTCGGGCAGGGAAGAGCACAGATACGCAGTATTTT.

This clonotype has a handful of counts. This chain connects TRBV12-3 or TRBV12-4 to TRBJ1-1, with D possibly being TRBD1 (5 bases). The CDR3 has 13 residues. The V and J ends lost 6 bases and 4 bases respectively, with 12 bases between them. The CDR3 sequence is CASRGDYGTEAFF. CDR3 sequence (DNA): TGTGCCAGCAGGGGGGACTACGGCACTGAAGCTTTCTTT.

DNA of the CDR3: TGCAGCGTTGAAGGAGCGGGGGTCTCCTACGAGCAGTACTTC. Encoded protein: CSVEGAGVSYEQYF. The chain recombines TRBV29-1 with TRBJ2-7, with 8 bases aligning to TRBD2. The CDR3 length is 14 residues. Germline CDR1 is SQVTM and CDR2 is ANQGSEA. V gave up 1 base and J gave up 0 bases; unmatched junction bases: 2.